Below are 7 T cell receptor beta chains sequenced from a single sample in a study of shared clonotypes between healthy human individuals. Naive CD8 cells lacked CD45RO, underwent positive selection for CCR7 and left out terminally differentiated effector memory CD45RA+ cells. Only in-frame clones appear in the TCRdb table, and some are missing; sequencing was by immunoSEQ multiplex PCR. The repertoire holds approximately 2,200,000 clones, with about 92% as singletons. The specimen was naive CD8+ T cells from PBMCs. The receptor source for this set is a man younger than 30 in good health. Some clones in this sample may be carry-over from other donors' samples.

This chain links TRBV4-1 with TRBJ1-1; D possibly corresponds to TRBD1 (5 bases). Looked up from germline, CDR1 is MGHRA and CDR2 is YSYEKL. The CDR3 is 15 amino acids. V shed 3 bases and J shed 5 bases, with 16 bases lying between them. CDR3 sequence reads: CASSQHQDGGTEAFF. The CDR3, as DNA: TGCGCCAGCAGCCAGCACCAGGACGGGGGGACTGAAGCTTTCTTT.

V and J are TRBV25-1 and TRBJ2-6; TRBD1 agrees at 9 bases. V gave up 4 bases and J gave up 0 bases; unmatched junction bases: 7. CDR3 size: 18 residues. Germline CDR1 MGHDK, CDR2 SYGVNS. CDR3 sequence reads: CASSGGDRESSGANVLTF. CDR3 DNA sequence: TGTGCCAGCAGTGGGGGGGACAGGGAGAGCTCTGGGGCCAACGTCCTGACTTTC.

This chain connects TRBV27 to TRBJ1-2; D is possibly TRBD1 (6 bases). The CDR3 is made up of 15 amino acids. CDR1 is MNHEY, CDR2 SMNVEV, per germline (reference sequence). V shed 7 bases and J shed 6 bases, with 21 bases lying between them. The CDR3 DNA follows: TGTGCCAGCACCGAATTTTCCCGGGACAAGGATGGCTACACCTTC. The encoded protein is CASTEFSRDKDGYTF.

The V and J genes are TRBV6-5 and TRBJ2-1; 7 positions match TRBD2. The CDR3 is 16 residues long. Unmatched junction bases numbered 6, after V lost 2 bases and J lost 2 bases. Germline CDR1 and CDR2: MNHEY and SVGAGI. Here the CDR3 DNA reads TGTGCCAGCAGTTACGCGGCCGGGGGGACCTACAATGAGCAGTTCTTC. This gives the protein CASSYAAGGTYNEQFF.

Note on this clone: The germline gene is not matched at one end of the junction; a read error may be the cause. The chain couples TRBV9 to TRBJ2-1; D possibly corresponds to TRBD2 (6 bases). CDR3 length: 14 residues. The germline CDR1 and CDR2 sequences are SGDLS and YYNGEE. Written as DNA, the CDR3 is TGTGCCAGCAGCGACCGGGACTCCTTCAATGAGCAGTTCTTC. Translation gives CASSDRDSFNEQFF. The variable domain in full, completed from reference TRBV9 and TRBJ2-1, reads DSGVTQTPKHLITATGQRVTLRCSPRSGDLSVYWYQQSLDQGLQFLIQYYNGEERAKGNILERFSAQQFPDLHSELNLSSLELGDSALYFCASSDRDSFNEQFFGPGTRLTVL.

V gene TRBV29-1 combines with J gene TRBJ1-2, with TRBD1 as a possible D gene (5 bases). V lost 1 base and J lost 0, with 18 bases in between. Germline V gene data show CDR1 as SQVTM and CDR2 as ANQGSEA. This CDR3 region has 17 residues. The CDR3 loop reads CSVEVRGRLGANYGYTF. As DNA, the CDR3 is TGCAGCGTTGAAGTACGGGGCCGGCTCGGAGCTAACTATGGCTACACCTTC.

Concerning this clone: The sample holds other DNA sequences that translate to the same CDR3. The V call is TRBV27, the J call TRBJ1-1; 7 bases map to TRBD1. CDR1 is MNHEY, CDR2 SMNVEV, per germline (reference sequence). There are 15 residues in the CDR3. V dropped 0 bases and J dropped 1; count of bases not matched to a gene: 2. CDR3 amino acids: CASSLSGQTNTEAFF. The CDR3 DNA is TGTGCCAGCAGTTTATCGGGACAGACGAACACTGAAGCTTTCTTT.